This T cell receptor (beta chain) was observed in a study of identical twins. Study-level results: Analyses based on zero insertions could be partly confounded by invariant MAIT and iNKT cells.

Donors were all healthy Caucasians. On this clonotype: The target antigen is unknown.

The V end was cut by 1 base, the J end by 0 bases, with 22 bases between. The CDR3 has 18 amino acids. The germline V gene encodes CDR1 SQVTM and CDR2 ANQGSEA. TCRdb redid the calling of the 5' RACE reads with MiXCR, one entry per CDR3 protein. The profile shows 650,000 to 750,000 distinct CDR3 sequences, approximately 21% of them singletons. These same data were also listed under a study on T cells expressing NK-cell markers. From that report: Underlying the TCR beta repertoires were sorted CD3+CD56+NKG2C+, CD3+CD56+NKG2C- and CD3+CD56-NKG2C+ T cells.

Sequenced: PBMCs. This chain uses TRBV29-1 with TRBJ2-7; D is possibly TRBD1 (7 bases). The sequence was obtained from a woman aged 18 to 35 in good health. The CDR3 DNA follows: TGCAGCGTTGAAGGGTGGACAGGATCGGGAGTCCCCTCCTACGAGCAGTACTTC. The encoded protein is CSVEGWTGSGVPSYEQYF.